This paragraph covers one TCR beta chain sequence. This clone was observed a single time. Its antigen specificity is not known. Per-base qualities were not stored, and no clone one base away is much larger. This entry comes from a study of blood T cell repertoires in COVID-19 (TCRdb year 2020). About the full investigation: Samples from collaborators originated in the United States, Italy and Spain and spanned both the acute and convalescent phases of COVID-19. The prospective study material was composed of cDNA or gDNA derived from T cells, B-cell-depleted T cells, or PBMCs. A de-identified subject ID, COVID-19 status, age in years and sex were almost always included in the sample metadata. The repertoires were made available in a free public database intended to serve as a resource for research on the immune response to SARS-CoV-2. Where available, HLA class I and class II types were taken from metadata supplied by the sample provider and were not determined by assay-based typing. Samples came from the ongoing ImmuneRACE study (first 160 participants) plus 1,254 subjects from 6 global collaborators. The dataset comprised deeply sampled blood TCRbeta repertoires from subjects exposed to, actively infected with, or recovered from COVID-19.

A distance of 14 bases separates the germline ends of V and J, which lose 0 bases and 4 bases respectively. The germline V gene specifies SGHRS as CDR1 and YFSETQ as CDR2. The CDR3 measures 16 amino acids from cysteine to phenylalanine. Left in the record is the CDR3 DNA by itself, 48 bases read in frame from the first base. Each collaborating institution followed its own protocols to collect whole blood in K2EDTA tubes. For TCRbeta analysis, collaborator samples were shipped as frozen whole blood, as isolated PBMCs, or as DNA extracted from either sample type. Overall study outcomes, separate from this receptor: Clinical and demographic metadata were provided uncurated, with the amount varying by source and participant.

TCRbeta CDR3 regions were amplified from genomic DNA using the immunoSEQ Assay, a bias-controlled multiplex PCR. The paper's processing steps were these. The number of nucleated cells in each sample was estimated from the amplification of reference gene primers within the assay. Sequence reads were collapsed and filtered to measure the absolute abundance of every unique TCRbeta CDR3 rearrangement. Productive Simpson clonality was computed per sample as the square root of Simpson's diversity index over productive rearrangements. The source is immuneACCESS, and TCRdb retained only in-frame sequences with V and J called. Part of the clones is not carried over; for the studies checked, unresolved V genes explain less than half of this, and the remainder is unexplained. The D gene and trimming were derived from the DNA, and the V and J assignments and clone size from that table. Present in this sample are roughly 20,000 clones, approximately 80% of which were seen just once. The ten top clones hold 8% to 13% of the sample.

Sequences were obtained from peripheral blood. This sequence uses TRBV5-1 and TRBJ2-1; 6 matching bases give a weak D call of TRBD1. The receptor's source is an older man with acute or convalescent COVID-19. The CDR3 amino acid sequence is: CASSLETGWSYNEQFF. The bases are TGCGCCAGCAGCTTGGAGACAGGTTGGTCGTACAATGAGCAGTTCTTC.